One and the same sample provided the 18 T cell receptor beta chains below, sequenced in a study of cytomegalovirus exposure and HLA in healthy donors. Use of 60 Vbeta and 13 Jbeta primers characterized the PCR. Assay: immunoSEQ multiplex PCR; the TCRdb copy retains only in-frame clones and omits some. The sample records tens of thousands of clones, approximately 71% being singletons. Material: PBMCs. These receptor sequences come from a man aged 45-60 years in good health and CMV-seropositive.

This chain connects TRBV7-6 to TRBJ2-7; 8 nucleotides line up with TRBD1. This CDR3 contains 15 residues. The V gene's germline CDR1 is SGHVS and CDR2 FNYEAQ. Unmatched junction bases numbered 6, after V lost 4 bases and J lost 1 base. DNA of the CDR3: TGTGCCAGCAGCTCCAGGGACAGGAAGTCCTACGAGCAGTACTTC. This sequence encodes CASSSRDRKSYEQYF. Looking up the rest from reference TRBV7-6 and TRBJ2-7 gives the full variable domain: GAGVSQSPRYKVTKRGQDVALRCDPISGHVSLYWYRQALGQGPEFLTYFNYEAQQDKSGLPNDRFSAERPEGSISTLTIQRTEQRDSAMYRCASSSRDRKSYEQYFGPGTRLTVT.

CDR3 DNA sequence: TGTGCCAGCAGCCAGACAGGGTTCTACGAGCAGTACTTC. It specifies CASSQTGFYEQYF. The chain recombines TRBV11-3 with TRBJ2-7, with 7 nucleotides matching TRBD1. V lost 5 bases, J lost 3 bases, and 4 bases stayed unmatched. Germline loops: CDR1 SGHNT, CDR2 YENEEA. CDR3 size: 13 residues.

On this clone: The same CDR3 can be traced to other DNA sequences in this sample. The chain combines TRBV30 with TRBJ1-2; D is possibly TRBD1 (6 bases). V was trimmed by 2 bases and J by 5 bases, leaving 12 bases between them. Germline V gives CDR1 GTSNPN, CDR2 SVGIG (reference sequence). The CDR3 extends over 13 amino acids. This CDR3 reads CAWSTGSGYGYTF. As DNA, the CDR3 is TGTGCCTGGAGTACAGGGTCCGGATATGGCTACACCTTC.

This clone has more than one count but fewer than ten. The chain is built from TRBV6-5 and TRBJ2-5, with a tentative D call TRBD2 (6 bases). CDR3 length equals 14 residues. V was pared by 6 bases and J by 4 bases, with 15 bases between. CDR1 is MNHEY, CDR2 SVGAGI, per germline. The DNA of the CDR3 is TGTGCCAGCAGCCTCGGGGGTTACGCAGAGACCCAGTACTTC. As protein: CASSLGGYAETQYF.

The chain employs TRBV27 and TRBJ2-6; D is possibly TRBD2 (6 bases). Germline V gives CDR1 MNHEY, CDR2 SMNVEV (reference sequence). Trimming left V 2 bases short and J 0 bases short, with 11 bases between. The CDR3 runs to 17 residues. The CDR3 sequence is CASSLHPAGSGANVLTF. The DNA for the CDR3 is TGTGCCAGCAGTTTACACCCAGCGGGCTCTGGGGCCAACGTCCTGACTTTC.

V and J are TRBV6-1 and TRBJ1-4; D might be TRBD1 (5 bases). Germline CDR1 reads MNHNS; CDR2 reads SASEGT. V lost 6 bases and J lost 8, with 13 bases in between. CDR3 size: 13 residues. The CDR3 DNA reads TGTGCCAGCAGCAGGGCGGTCTGGGAAAAACTGTTTTTT. This translates into CASSRAVWEKLFF.

The chain has TRBV29-1 and TRBJ2-1; D might be TRBD2 (6 bases). With 0 bases removed from V and 2 bases from J, the gap between germline ends came to 14 bases. The CDR3 runs 16 residues. Germline CDR1 reads SQVTM; CDR2 reads ANQGSEA. CDR3 in DNA: TGCAGCGTTGAAGATCCCCGGGAGCACCCCTACAATGAGCAGTTCTTC. This encodes CSVEDPREHPYNEQFF.

The genes are TRBV2 and TRBJ2-5; TRBD2 aligns across 12 bases. The germline V gene encodes CDR1 SNHLY and CDR2 FYNNEI. The CDR3 runs to 15 residues. Trimming removed 5 bases from V and 5 bases from J; junction bases left unmatched: 6. CDR3 bases: TGTGCCAGCAGTACGACTAGCGGGAGTGGGGAGACCCAGTACTTC. Translation: CASSTTSGSGETQYF.

V gene TRBV4-1 combines with J gene TRBJ1-1; D is unclear. Germline V gives CDR1 MGHRA, CDR2 YSYEKL. The CDR3 spans 16 residues. Trimming shortened V by 0 bases and J by 0 bases, and 11 bases separated the two germline ends. In nucleotides, the CDR3 is TGCGCCAGCAGCCAAGATCTGGGCAGACTGAACACTGAAGCTTTCTTT. Its protein product is CASSQDLGRLNTEAFF.

The gene calls are TRBV5-4 and TRBJ2-3; 8 bases map to TRBD2. V lost 5 bases and J lost 2; bases outside the gene matches: 7. The CDR3 is made up of 15 amino acids. Per the germline V gene, CDR1 is SGHNT and CDR2 is YYREEE (reference sequence). CDR3 loop: CASSPREDLTDTQYF. The CDR3 nucleotides are TGTGCCAGCAGTCCGCGGGAGGACCTCACAGATACGCAGTATTTT.

Details on this clone: One end of the junction varies from germline; a read error may be responsible. The V gene is TRBV20-1, the J gene TRBJ1-2, with 7 bases matching TRBD1. CDR3 length: 10 amino acids. CDR1 and CDR2 (germline): DFQATT, SNEGSKA (reference sequence). In DNA form, the CDR3 reads TGTGGGACAGCTTTCTATGGCTACACCTTC. This gives the protein CGTAFYGYTF.

This chain joins TRBV5-4 and TRBJ2-7; the match to TRBD2 covers 9 bases. This CDR3 has 15 residues. The J segment lost 2 bases and the V segment lost 3 bases, leaving 6 bases of the junction unmatched. The germline V gene encodes CDR1 SGHNT and CDR2 YYREEE (reference sequence). The CDR3 DNA is TGTGCCAGCAGCTCGATGCCTAGCGGGGCCTACGAGCAGTACTTC. Encoded protein: CASSSMPSGAYEQYF.

This clone showed up just a few times. This chain links TRBV5-1 with TRBJ2-3, with TRBD2 matching over 8 bases. Germline values: CDR1 SGHRS, CDR2 YFSETQ. The CDR3 length is 15 residues. J gave up 3 bases and V 0 bases, and 3 bases lay outside the gene matches. The CDR3 sequence is CASSLEAGVTDTQYF. CDR3 sequence (DNA): TGCGCCAGCAGCTTGGAAGCGGGGGTGACAGATACGCAGTATTTT.

This sequence joins TRBV18 and TRBJ2-4, with 8 bases identical to TRBD1. Trimming cost V 3 bases and J 1 base; bases outside gene matches: 17. Per the germline V gene, CDR1 is KGHSH and CDR2 is LQKENI. The CDR3 is 20 residues long. CDR3 nucleotides: TGTGCCAGCTCACCCTCATCGGGGCAGGGGGCATCGTCGGCCAAAAACATTCAGTACTTC. Its protein is CASSPSSGQGASSAKNIQYF.

The CDR3 is CASSLSLKDTQYF. The DNA for the CDR3 is TGTGCCAGCAGCTTGAGCTTAAAAGATACGCAGTATTTT. The rearrangement uses TRBV5-4 and TRBJ2-3; D ambiguous. The V end lost 1 base, the J end lost 5 bases, and 8 bases lay between the germline ends. The CDR3 is 13 residues long. Germline V gene sequence: CDR1 SGHNT, CDR2 YYREEE (reference sequence).

Comment on this clone: Because the CDR3 is missing its conserved closing phenylalanine or tryptophan, this is likely a read error. For the CDR3, the DNA is TGTGCCTCCGTAGAGGGATCAAGCTCTGGAAACACCATATATGTT. Translation: CASVEGSSSGNTIYV. The V and J genes are TRBV30 and TRBJ1-3; D is ambiguous. The CDR3 is made up of 15 amino acids. Between the trimmed V and J ends, which lost 7 bases and 0 bases, there was a span of 16 bases. Germline values: CDR1 GTSNPN, CDR2 SVGIG (reference sequence).

The chain couples TRBV5-1 to TRBJ2-5; D gene ambiguous. The tail of the sequence fits TRBJ2-7 better, so the J call may be wrong. This CDR3 region has 13 residues. CDR1 and CDR2 from the germline V gene are SGHRS and YFSETQ. The chain's CDR3 is CASSSSLTYEQYF. The CDR3 region has the DNA TGCGCCAGCAGCTCCTCATTAACCTACGAGCAGTACTTC.

The V call is TRBV7-8, the J call TRBJ2-1; tentatively, D is TRBD1 (5 bases). V was clipped by 7 bases and J by 0 bases, with 10 bases between them. This CDR3 has 14 residues. CDR1 SGHVS and CDR2 FQNEAQ come from the germline V gene. This CDR3 reads CASTSTDSYNEQFF. The CDR3 nucleotides read TGTGCCAGCACCTCGACAGACTCCTACAATGAGCAGTTCTTC. Looking up the rest from reference TRBV7-8 and TRBJ2-1 gives the full variable domain: GAGVSQSPRYKVAKRGQDVALRCDPISGHVSLFWYQQALGQGPEFLTYFQNEAQLDKSGLPSDRFFAERPEGSVSTLKIQRTQQEDSAVYLCASTSTDSYNEQFFGPGTRLTVL.